These T cell receptor beta chains were read from a single sample in a study of CD8+ T cells in alopecia areata. This table comes from immunoSEQ multiplex PCR, and its TCRdb copy is limited to in-frame clones, with some not included. The top ten clones hold about 0.79% of a sample with approximately 100,000 clones, roughly 47% of them seen once. Sequencing input: CD4+ T cells sorted from blood. The receptors stem from a human donor with alopecia areata. Each CDR3 is given with its conserved first and last residue. Each record gives: V gene, clone size, J gene, CDR3 length, D gene, CDR3 protein, CDR3 DNA. D genes are given only for firm matches. Clone size appears in some rows only: once, few, many, or a class for an expanded clone.

TRBV28	NA	TRBJ2-2	13	NA	CASSRPDTGELFF	TGTGCCAGCAGTCGTCCGGACACCGGGGAGCTGTTTTTT
TRBV7-3	NA	TRBJ1-1	14	NA	CASSLTGARTEAFF	TGTGCCAGCAGCTTAACCGGGGCGAGGACTGAAGCTTTCTTT
TRBV5-1	NA	TRBJ2-5	15	TRBD1	CASTKAGQGQETQYF	TGCGCCAGCACCAAAGCGGGACAGGGCCAAGAGACCCAGTACTTC
TRBV5-6	NA	TRBJ2-7	15	NA	CASSLYGERAYEQYF	TGTGCCAGCAGCTTGTATGGTGAGAGAGCCTACGAGCAGTACTTC
TRBV10-2	few	TRBJ2-1	18	NA	CASSVIRSWYTTNNEQFF	TGCGCCAGCAGTGTAATTAGGAGTTGGTACACTACAAACAATGAGCAGTTCTTC
TRBV7-9	few	TRBJ1-5	15	NA	CASSAGSMGNQPQHF	TGTGCCAGCAGCGCCGGGTCTATGGGTAATCAGCCCCAGCATTTT
TRBV4-1	NA	TRBJ1-2	16	TRBD1	CASSQVPPGQDYGYTF	TGCGCCAGCAGCCAAGTACCCCCGGGACAGGACTATGGCTACACCTTC
TRBV30	NA	TRBJ2-4	16	TRBD2	CAWSAGGRGDKNIQYF	TGTGCCTGGAGCGCGGGAGGGCGAGGTGACAAAAACATTCAGTACTTC
TRBV30	NA	TRBJ2-5	14	TRBD2	CAWSGGSGRETQYF	TGTGCCTGGAGTGGGGGTAGCGGGAGAGAGACCCAGTACTTC
TRBV21-1	NA	TRBJ2-5	14	NA	CASRTSDYQETQYF	TGTGCCAGCCGGACTAGCGATTACCAAGAGACCCAGTACTTC
TRBV7-9	NA	TRBJ1-1	14	NA	CASSSDGGPTEAFF	TGTGCCAGCAGCAGTGACGGGGGGCCCACTGAAGCTTTCTTT
TRBV5-1	NA	TRBJ2-7	15	TRBD2	CASSRGTSGTYEQYF	TGCGCCAGCAGCCGGGGGACTAGCGGAACCTACGAGCAGTACTTC
TRBV21-1	few	TRBJ2-7	11	NA	CASPGVYEQYF	TGTGCCAGCCCGGGAGTCTACGAGCAGTACTTC
TRBV6-5	NA	TRBJ2-5	16	TRBD1	CASSYSIKTGAETQYF	TGTGCCAGCAGTTACTCGATTAAGACAGGGGCAGAGACCCAGTACTTC
TRBV7-2	NA	TRBJ2-3	14	NA	CASSLVGRTDTQYF	TGTGCCAGCAGCTTAGTTGGCCGCACAGATACGCAGTATTTT
TRBV29-1	few	TRBJ1-5	13	NA	CSVGQTSNQPQHF	TGCAGCGTTGGACAGACTAGCAATCAGCCCCAGCATTTT
TRBV30	NA	TRBJ2-3	13	NA	CAWSQGEADTQYF	TGTGCCTGGAGCCAGGGGGAGGCAGATACGCAGTATTTT
TRBV7-9	few	TRBJ2-1	10	NA	CASSLGEQFF	TGTGCCAGCAGCTTGGGCGAGCAGTTCTTC
TRBV2	once	TRBJ2-4	8	NA	CASTWQYF	TGTGCCAGCACCTGGCAGTACTTC
TRBV30	NA	TRBJ1-1	13	TRBD1	CARRGQGNTEAFF	TGTGCCAGAAGAGGACAGGGGAACACTGAAGCTTTCTTT
TRBV28	NA	TRBJ2-7	14	TRBD2	CASTPSGRAYEQYF	TGTGCCAGCACACCCAGCGGGAGGGCTTACGAGCAGTACTTC
TRBV30	NA	TRBJ1-2	12	NA	CVQGESDYGYTF	TGTGTCCAAGGGGAGTCCGACTATGGCTACACCTTC
TRBV15	NA	TRBJ1-1	14	NA	CATSREIGVTEAFF	TGTGCCACCAGCAGAGAAATAGGGGTTACTGAAGCTTTCTTT
TRBV4-1	once	TRBJ2-1	14	NA	CASSQTGFVNEQFF	TGCGCCAGCAGCCAAACAGGGTTTGTTAATGAGCAGTTCTTC
TRBV29-1	NA	TRBJ2-5	13	NA	CSVRDTPRETQYF	TGCAGCGTGAGGGATACCCCTCGGGAGACCCAGTACTTC
TRBV30	few	TRBJ1-1	12	NA	CAWSVLQGPAFF	TGTGCCTGGAGTGTACTACAGGGTCCAGCTTTCTTT
TRBV30	few	TRBJ1-1	13	NA	CAWSVEGGSEAFF	TGTGCCTGGAGTGTCGAGGGGGGATCTGAAGCTTTCTTT
TRBV29-1	NA	TRBJ1-1	13	NA	CSVWGAGNTEAFF	TGCAGCGTTTGGGGGGCGGGGAACACTGAAGCTTTCTTT
TRBV29-1	NA	TRBJ2-1	18	TRBD2	CSVRRISRGGNSYNEQFF	TGCAGCGTTAGAAGGATAAGCCGGGGGGGAAACTCCTACAATGAGCAGTTCTTC
TRBV30	NA	TRBJ2-5	14	NA	CAWTTGKGEETQYF	TGTGCCTGGACTACAGGGAAGGGCGAAGAGACCCAGTACTTC
TRBV29-1	NA	TRBJ2-1	11	TRBD2	CSVASGGEQFF	TGCAGCGTTGCTTCGGGGGGTGAGCAGTTCTTC
TRBV7-9	NA	TRBJ2-3	15	TRBD1	CASSFGTGNTDTQYF	TGTGCCAGCAGCTTTGGGACAGGAAACACAGATACGCAGTATTTT
TRBV28	few	TRBJ1-5	12	NA	CASGTLNQPQHF	TGTGCCAGCGGGACACTCAATCAGCCCCAGCATTTT
TRBV25-1	NA	TRBJ2-7	10	NA	CAPKREKGYF	TGTGCCCCCAAGCGAGAAAAGGGATACTTC
TRBV2	NA	TRBJ2-5	13	TRBD1	CASSPDREETQYF	TGTGCCAGCAGTCCCGACAGGGAAGAGACCCAGTACTTC
TRBV7-9	NA	TRBJ2-1	12	TRBD1	CASGTGQGSRIF	TGTGCCAGCGGAACCGGACAGGGCTCCCGCATCTTC
TRBV18	once	TRBJ2-5	15	NA	CASSPLKDLSETQYF	TGTGCCAGCTCACCTCTAAAGGATTTATCCGAGACCCAGTACTTC
TRBV29-1	NA	TRBJ1-1	13	NA	CSARAQGYTEAFF	TGCAGCGCTAGGGCGCAGGGCTACACTGAAGCTTTCTTT
TRBV5-1	NA	TRBJ2-5	11	NA	CASSEGQTQYF	TGCGCCAGCAGCGAGGGTCAGACCCAGTACTTC
TRBV29-1	NA	TRBJ2-6	13	NA	CSAAGSGANVLTF	TGCAGCGCCGCTGGCTCTGGGGCCAACGTCCTGACTTTC
TRBV9	NA	TRBJ2-1	15	NA	CASSFSGPAYNEQFF	TGTGCCAGCAGCTTCAGCGGACCAGCGTACAATGAGCAGTTCTTC
TRBV11-3	NA	TRBJ1-6	17	TRBD1	CASSLADRIRFNSPLHF	TGTGCCAGCAGCCTCGCGGACAGGATACGATTTAATTCACCCCTCCACTTT
TRBV28	few	TRBJ2-7	11	NA	CASSFQYEQYF	TGTGCCAGCAGTTTCCAGTACGAGCAGTACTTC
TRBV20-1	NA	TRBJ2-5	11	NA	CSVDTQETQYF	TGCAGTGTTGACACTCAAGAGACCCAGTACTTC
TRBV4-3	NA	TRBJ2-1	14	NA	CASSLGLLYNEQFF	TGCGCCAGCAGCCTAGGACTCCTCTACAATGAGCAGTTCTTC
TRBV19	NA	TRBJ1-5	12	NA	CASSYGGQPQHF	TGTGCCAGTAGTTACGGGGGACAGCCCCAGCATTTT
TRBV29-1	NA	TRBJ2-5	13	TRBD2	CSVPGGAQGTQYF	TGCAGCGTCCCGGGGGGGGCCCAAGGGACCCAGTACTTC
TRBV7-2	NA	TRBJ2-3	16	TRBD2	CASSWGVAGVLDTQYF	TGTGCCAGCAGCTGGGGGGTAGCGGGAGTTTTGGATACGCAGTATTTT
TRBV6-6	few	TRBJ2-2	13	NA	CASRGTHTGELFF	TGTGCCAGCAGGGGGACCCACACCGGGGAGCTGTTTTTT